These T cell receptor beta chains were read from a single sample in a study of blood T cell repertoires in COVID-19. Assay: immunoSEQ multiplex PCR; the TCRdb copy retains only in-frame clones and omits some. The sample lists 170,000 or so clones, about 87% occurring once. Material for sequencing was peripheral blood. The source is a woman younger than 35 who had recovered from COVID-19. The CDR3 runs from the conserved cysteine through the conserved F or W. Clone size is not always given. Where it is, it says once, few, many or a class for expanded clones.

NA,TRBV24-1,CATSDPSGGTDTQYF
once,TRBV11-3,CASSLGRGSNEQFF
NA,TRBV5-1,CASKDPGRGNTEAFF
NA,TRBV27,CASSYSGAAYEQYF
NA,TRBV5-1,CASSPTGLAGGSSYNEQFF
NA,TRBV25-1,CASSHRGIRDTQYF
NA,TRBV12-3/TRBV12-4,CASSLYGSGELFF
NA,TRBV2,CATSTSSGANVLTF
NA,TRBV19,CASSIFGVDEQYF
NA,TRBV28,CASSLGHSGEAFF
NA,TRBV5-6,CASSLEGFRTDTQYF
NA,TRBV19,CASSPGQGSYGYTF
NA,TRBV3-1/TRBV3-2,CASSQRLAGGLVGTDTQYF
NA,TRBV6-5,CASSLAPSSYNEQFF
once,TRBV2,CASSEKTPPFFVTIYF
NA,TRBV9,CASSGQGGNQPQHF
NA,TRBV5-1,CASSLLTAGSEAFF
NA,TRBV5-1,CASSERYRETEAFF
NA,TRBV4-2,CASSLGGRGEQPQHF
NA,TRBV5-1,CASSLAEGLYEQYF
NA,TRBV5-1,CASSLDIRRAEAFF
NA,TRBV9,CASGQGLKTFF
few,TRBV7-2,CASSSTSGRAPDTQYF
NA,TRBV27,CASSLRGAAYEQYF
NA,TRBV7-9,CASSRGGGNQPQHF
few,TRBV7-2,CASSLGMGASEKLFF